A selection of T cell receptor beta chains follows, all from one sample in a study of post-analysis software for immune sequencing data. TCRdb analysed the PCR reads with MiXCR anew, one entry per CDR3 protein. The repertoire holds a few hundred thousand distinct CDR3 sequences, with approximately 31% as singletons. The sample taken for sequencing was blood. Receptor source: a girl under 18 with multiple sclerosis. The CDR3 runs from the conserved cysteine through the conserved F or W. The D gene is left open where the match is weak. Size is omitted from some rows. Given values are once, few, many or a class for expanded clones.

j_gene | v_gene | abundance | d_gene | CDR3nt | CDR3aa
TRBJ2-7 | TRBV6-5 | few | NA | TGTGCCAGCAGTAATTCCGGGACATACCCCTACGAGCAGTACTTC | CASSNSGTYPYEQYF
TRBJ2-2 | TRBV10-1 | NA | NA | TGCGCCAGCAGGAAGACTAGTTACGGGGAGCTGTTTTTT | CASRKTSYGELFF
TRBJ1-2 | TRBV5-1 | NA | NA | TGCGCCAGCAGCTCGCCTTCTAGGGGCGACTATGGCTACACCTTC | CASSSPSRGDYGYTF
TRBJ2-5 | TRBV29-1 | many | NA | TGCAGCGTTGAAGGGGGACACAAGACCCAGTACTTC | CSVEGGHKTQYF
TRBJ2-5 | TRBV7-9 | few | NA | TGTGCCAGCAGCTTAACAGGGATCCAAGAGACCCAGTACTTC | CASSLTGIQETQYF
TRBJ2-1 | TRBV7-9 | many | NA | TGTGCCAGCAGCTCATGGGTGAATGAGCAGTTCTTC | CASSSWVNEQFF
TRBJ1-6 | TRBV27 | once | NA | TGTGCCAGCAGTATCCGAGGGGACAAGAGCTCCTATAATTCACCCCTCCACTTT | CASSIRGDKSSYNSPLHF
TRBJ2-1 | TRBV11-2 | few | TRBD1 | TGTGCCAGCAGCACACTCCGGGACAGGGGCTACAATGAGCAGTTCTTC | CASSTLRDRGYNEQFF
TRBJ1-2 | TRBV5-1 | NA | NA | TGCGCCAGCAGCTTGGATTACAGTAGAATCTATGGCTACACCTTC | CASSLDYSRIYGYTF
TRBJ1-1 | TRBV7-3 | NA | NA | TGTGCCAGCAGCTTAGACCGGGTGGTCTTAACTGAAGCTTTCTTT | CASSLDRVVLTEAFF
TRBJ2-1 | TRBV5-1 | many | TRBD1 | TGCGCCAGCAGCTTCCGACAGGGGGCCAATGAGCAGTTCTTC | CASSFRQGANEQFF
TRBJ1-2 | TRBV20-1 | once | NA | TGCAGTGCTAGAGGCCTAGGACTGCGGCCCTATGGCTACACCTTC | CSARGLGLRPYGYTF
TRBJ2-6 | TRBV20-1 | few | NA | TGCAGTGCTAGAGATGAGACTGCGGGGGCCAACGTCCTGACTTTC | CSARDETAGANVLTF
TRBJ1-1 | TRBV7-9 | NA | NA | TGTGCCAGCAGCTTAGAATTCTTGACAGGCCCTGAAGCTTTCTTT | CASSLEFLTGPEAFF
TRBJ2-5 | TRBV28 | few | NA | TGTGCCAGTCGTGGGCCCGTCCACCCCTCGACACCTCGCCAAGAGACCCAGTACTTC | CASRGPVHPSTPRQETQYF
TRBJ1-2 | TRBV20-1 | NA | NA | TGCAGTGCCAACGACAGAGGCGTCCATGGCTACACCTTC | CSANDRGVHGYTF
TRBJ1-2 | TRBV4-1 | few | TRBD1 | TGCGCCAGCAGCCGACGACAAGGGGGCGCTAACTATGGCTACACCTTC | CASSRRQGGANYGYTF
TRBJ2-5 | TRBV2 | many | NA | TGTGCCAGCAGTGTCGGACGAGAGACCCAGTACTTC | CASSVGRETQYF
TRBJ2-1 | TRBV15 | few | NA | TGTGCCACCAGCAGCATGGTAGCGGAGTACAATGAGCAGTTCTTC | CATSSMVAEYNEQFF
TRBJ1-1 | TRBV7-2 | NA | NA | TGTGCCAGCAGCTTAAGGGGAGGGGTCCGTACTGAAGCTTTCTTT | CASSLRGGVRTEAFF
TRBJ2-3 | TRBV5-1 | once | TRBD1 | TGCGCCAGCAGCTCCGGGACAGGGGGCGTGTCAGATACGCAGTATTTT | CASSSGTGGVSDTQYF
TRBJ2-7 | TRBV6-1 | NA | NA | TGTGCCAGCAGTGAACATCTCAACGCAGGTCAAGACTACGAGCAGTACTTC | CASSEHLNAGQDYEQYF
TRBJ2-1 | TRBV20-1 | few | NA | TGCAGTGCTGTAGCGCTGAGCTCCTACAATGAGCAGTTCTTC | CSAVALSSYNEQFF
TRBJ1-2 | TRBV21-1 | NA | NA | TGTGCCAGCAGCAAAGTTTTGGAGGACAGGGACCTCTATGGCTACACCTTC | CASSKVLEDRDLYGYTF
TRBJ2-1 | TRBV5-1 | few | NA | TGCGCCAGCAGCTTGGCCGGGGGTGGGAAGAATGAGCAGTTCTTC | CASSLAGGGKNEQFF
TRBJ2-1 | TRBV5-1 | NA | NA | TGCGCCAGCAGCGCCGGCGGGACAGTTTCCTACAATGAGCAGTTCTTC | CASSAGGTVSYNEQFF
TRBJ1-2 | TRBV28 | many | NA | TGTGCCAGCAGTTTGTCAGATATTTATGGCTACACCTTC | CASSLSDIYGYTF
TRBJ1-2 | TRBV9 | NA | TRBD1 | TGTGCCAGCAGCGAGGGGACAGGGGACTTCTATGGCTACACCTTC | CASSEGTGDFYGYTF
TRBJ2-3 | TRBV3-1 | NA | NA | TGTGCCAGCAGCCAAGAGGGCCCCGCCGGGCGGGGTACGCAGTATTTT | CASSQEGPAGRGTQYF
TRBJ2-1 | TRBV20-1 | NA | TRBD2 | TGCAGTGCGCAGGCGGGGGGGAGAGAGACCCAGTTCTTC | CSAQAGGRETQFF
TRBJ2-5 | TRBV5-5 | NA | TRBD1 | TGTGCCAGCAGCCACCAGGACAGGGCGGGAGAGACCCAGTACTTC | CASSHQDRAGETQYF
TRBJ2-7 | TRBV20-1 | NA | TRBD1 | TGCAGTGCTAGAGAATGGGACAGGGGAACGGACGAGCAGTACTTC | CSAREWDRGTDEQYF
TRBJ1-1 | TRBV20-1 | NA | NA | TGCAGTGCTTCACGGGGTGGGACTGAAGCTTTCTTT | CSASRGGTEAFF
TRBJ2-2 | TRBV11-2 | NA | NA | TGTGCCAGCAGCTCCGGACGGATCGGGGAGCTGTTTTTT | CASSSGRIGELFF